Listed below are T cell receptor beta chains from one sample, sequenced in a study of OX40 agonist ivuxolimab in advanced cancers. Here immunoSEQ multiplex PCR was the method, and the copy in TCRdb shows in-frame clones only, minus some. The repertoire consists of around 57,000 clones, with 82% occurring once and the leading ten covering around 0.52%. Specimen: CD4+ or CD8+ T cells sorted from blood, collected in a trial of the OX40 agonist ivuxolimab. These receptor sequences come from an adult with an advanced solid tumor such as melanoma, head and neck, liver or kidney cancer. The conserved cysteine and the conserved F or W are not part of the CDR3 here. A clone size is listed for some rows: how often the clone was seen (once, few, many), or a class if it is expanded.

.	TRBV5-6	TRBJ2-3	ASSLGQGGADTQY
.	TRBV7-8	TRBJ2-7	ASSFDYEQY
.	TRBV30	TRBJ1-6	AWSGGRVDSPLH
.	TRBV4-3	TRBJ1-2	ASSQDRGADSLGYT
.	TRBV10-3	TRBJ2-3	ATGADTDTQY
.	TRBV2	TRBJ2-7	ASRAVGLYSYEQY
.	TRBV25-1	TRBJ2-4	ASSDFTLAKNIQY
.	TRBV9	TRBJ2-5	ASSFSDGRAVETQY
.	TRBV6-1	TRBJ2-7	ASSVGQAYEQY
.	TRBV11-3	TRBJ2-7	ASSSGDEQY
.	TRBV18	TRBJ2-3	ASSPPGGSGDTQY
.	TRBV18	TRBJ2-2	ASSPPNGMGTGELF
.	TRBV29-1	TRBJ2-5	SAQAGGETQY
.	TRBV5-4	TRBJ1-6	ASSLARQKNSPLH
.	TRBV7-2	TRBJ1-5	ASSPGQGGEPQH
.	TRBV28	TRBJ1-5	ASNTGTGGNQPQH
.	TRBV30	TRBJ1-2	AWSGLGNNYGYT
.	TRBV10-3	TRBJ1-5	AISSGVAQPQH
few	TRBV6-5	TRBJ1-1	ASSQRDRVTEAF
.	TRBV7-2	TRBJ1-2	ASSLDPGSGGYT
.	TRBV5-4	TRBJ1-2	ASSPDRGSGYT
.	TRBV29-1	TRBJ2-5	SVDGALSAQY
few	TRBV9	TRBJ2-5	ASSVDLAEGPETQY
.	TRBV29-1	TRBJ1-3	SVEMTGSNTIY
.	TRBV11-2	TRBJ2-1	ASSPGLAGPFEQF
.	TRBV6-1	TRBJ1-4	ASSEDRGSQKLF
once	TRBV6-4	TRBJ2-5	AIALLAEKETQY
.	TRBV15	TRBJ2-1	ATSRGLAGGPGEQF
.	TRBV5-1	TRBJ2-7	ASSSRQGGRNEQY
.	TRBV7-9	TRBJ1-3	ASSLADSGNTIY
.	TRBV29-1	TRBJ2-7	SFRTAYEQY
.	TRBV6-5	TRBJ2-3	ASSYSSGRSDTQY
.	TRBV7-2	TRBJ1-2	ASSLARTGEGYT
.	TRBV11-3	TRBJ2-1	ASSLSLAHYNEQF
.	TRBV7-7	TRBJ2-3	ASSVGTGVTDTQY
.	TRBV15	TRBJ2-1	ATSRDTSDNEQF
.	TRBV9	TRBJ1-5	ASSAHPGGQPQH
.	TRBV27	TRBJ2-3	ATKAEITDTQY
.	TRBV4-3	TRBJ2-3	ASSQEGPQGGVDTQY
.	TRBV7-9	TRBJ2-3	ASSKPSTDTQY
.	TRBV11-2	TRBJ2-5	ASSIRQGQETQY
.	TRBV2	TRBJ1-2	ASSLTGGYGYT
.	TRBV9	TRBJ2-1	ASSVSVYEQF
once	TRBV19	TRBJ2-1	ASSINQREGRDEQF
.	TRBV2	TRBJ2-2	ASSEGGGENTGELF
once	TRBV15	TRBJ1-2	ATSRARRNHYGYT